What follows are 26 T cell receptor beta chains derived from one specimen sequenced in a study of beta chain features in type 1 diabetes (dated by TCRdb to the late 2010s). General findings and caveats noted by the study authors: Type 1 diabetes patients showed a moderate but significant shortening of TCRB CDR3 length in all four CD4+ subsets.

These receptors' antigens are unknown. Library prep was done by the immunoSEQ multiplex PCR assay. The High Capacity cDNA Reverse Transcription Kit was used to reverse transcribe all of the isolated RNA, meaning that expressed TCRB transcripts were what got sequenced. The immuneACCESS repertoire file appears here via TCRdb, limited to in-frame rearrangements. These files lack a portion of the clones; in checked studies, under half of the deficit traces to unresolved V genes, and the cause of the others is not known. This sample is represented by some 270,000 clones; roughly a tenth of them were singletons. Of the sample, approximately 0.017% is held by the ten largest clones. The sequenced sample consisted of naive CD4+ T cells from blood. Interpreted using the paper, the cell subset or site label stands for: true naive CD4+ T cells. Receptors were obtained from a man aged 30-40 years with type 1 diabetes.

This chain joins TRBV18 and TRBJ2-2; TRBD1 agrees at 7 bases. With V trimmed by 5 bases and J by 10 bases, 10 bases remained unmatched. The CDR3 consists of 14 residues. The germline V gene encodes CDR1 KGHSH and CDR2 LQKENI. CDR3 sequence (DNA): TGTGCCAGCTCAAAAGGACAGGCGGTAATGGAGCTGTTTTTT. Translated, it gives CASSKGQAVMELFF.

This sequence joins TRBV9 and TRBJ1-2; unclear D gene. V was cut by 4 bases and J by 7 bases, with 17 bases left in between. Germline V lookup: CDR1 SGDLS, CDR2 YYNGEE. This CDR3 has 14 residues. This chain's CDR3 is CASSPAGSGAGYTF. CDR3 bases: TGTGCCAGCAGCCCCGCCGGATCCGGAGCTGGCTACACCTTC.

This clone was counted a few times. The chain combines TRBV5-1 with TRBJ2-2; the match to TRBD1 covers 7 bases. This CDR3 has 15 amino acids. CDR1 SGHRS and CDR2 YFSETQ come from the germline V gene. Trimming removed 3 bases from V and 4 bases from J; junction bases left unmatched: 6. CDR3 in DNA: TGCGCCAGCAGCTCTAAGACAGGGTCCACCGGGGAGCTGTTTTTT. Residues: CASSSKTGSTGELFF.

This sequence joins TRBV9 and TRBJ2-1, with 7 bases matching TRBD2. CDR3 length: 14 residues. V dropped 7 bases and J dropped 3; count of bases not matched to a gene: 7. CDR1 is SGDLS and CDR2 is YYNGEE in the germline V gene. CDR3 residues: CASATSGIYNEQFF. For the CDR3, the DNA is TGTGCCAGCGCGACCAGCGGGATCTACAATGAGCAGTTCTTC.

This rearrangement joins TRBV7-2 to TRBJ1-6; maybe TRBD1 (5 bases). CDR1 SGHTA and CDR2 FQGNSA come from the germline V gene. This CDR3 region has 15 residues. The ends were cut back, 3 bases at V and 5 bases at J, with 11 bases in the middle. This chain's CDR3 is CASSFRAGNNSPLHF. DNA for the CDR3: TGTGCCAGCAGCTTTAGGGCAGGGAATAATTCACCCCTCCACTTT.

The V gene is TRBV5-1, the J gene TRBJ1-1; weak D call: TRBD1 (5 bases). V was clipped by 0 bases and J by 1 base, with 10 bases between them. In germline, CDR1 is SGHRS, CDR2 YFSETQ. CDR3 length: 15 amino acids. This chain's CDR3 is CASSLVGARNTEAFF. In nucleotides, the CDR3 is TGCGCCAGCAGCTTGGTAGGGGCGCGGAACACTGAAGCTTTCTTT.

This chain connects TRBV4-1 to TRBJ1-5; D is unclear. This CDR3 comprises 15 residues. Looked up from germline, CDR1 is MGHRA and CDR2 is YSYEKL. V was clipped by 8 bases and J by 5 bases, with 19 bases between them. The CDR3 DNA reads as TGCGCCAGCCGCCCGTCCGAGTCTGCACATCAGCCCCAGCATTTT. It is translated as CASRPSESAHQPQHF.

The J gene is TRBJ1-6, the V gene TRBV18; D gene uncertain. The CDR3 length is 16 residues. V gave up 2 bases and J gave up 9 bases, with 17 bases separating them. Germline lookup yields CDR1 KGHSH and CDR2 LQKENI. The CDR3 reads CASSPRTQAGGSPLHF. The CDR3 nucleotides are TGTGCCAGCTCACCAAGGACGCAGGCAGGAGGTTCACCCCTCCACTTT.

This rearrangement joins TRBV9 to TRBJ2-7, with D maybe TRBD1 (5 bases). V was trimmed by 4 bases and J by 3 bases, leaving 17 bases between them. The V gene's germline CDR1 is SGDLS and CDR2 YYNGEE. This CDR3 spans 15 amino acids. This CDR3 is CASSPRGDSYYEQYF. DNA of the CDR3: TGTGCCAGCAGCCCGCGAGGCGACAGCTACTACGAGCAGTACTTC.

On this clone: This same CDR3 is encoded by further DNA sequences in the sample. This chain joins TRBV5-1 and TRBJ2-3; D remains ambiguous. V dropped 0 bases and J dropped 5 bases, with 10 bases sitting between them. This CDR3 is 14 amino acids long. CDR1 is SGHRS, CDR2 YFSETQ, per germline. For the CDR3, the DNA is TGCGCCAGCAGCTTGGGGTCGCGTGGAGATACGCAGTATTTT. It specifies CASSLGSRGDTQYF.

This clone was seen more than once but under ten times. The chain recombines TRBV5-6 with TRBJ2-5, with 8 bases matching TRBD1. With 7 bases clipped from V and 4 bases from J, the junction kept 6 bases outside the gene matches. CDR3 length: 13 residues. The germline CDR1 and CDR2 sequences are SGHDT and YYEEEE. The CDR3 is CASGRQGSETQYF. The CDR3 DNA reads as TGTGCCAGCGGACGACAGGGGTCAGAGACCCAGTACTTC.

J is TRBJ2-3 and V is TRBV19; 10 bases match TRBD1. The germline gives CDR1 LNHDA, CDR2 SQIVND (reference sequence). The CDR3 covers 14 residues. V trimming: 10 bases; J trimming: 2 bases; junction bases outside the gene matches: 6. The CDR3 DNA follows: TGTGCCACTACGACAGGGGGCTACACAGATACGCAGTATTTT. The encoded protein is CATTTGGYTDTQYF.

This clone has more than one count but fewer than ten. This chain uses TRBV27 with TRBJ2-3, with D possibly being TRBD1 (5 bases). There are 12 residues in the CDR3. Germline CDR1 and CDR2: MNHEY and SMNVEV (reference sequence). V gave up 6 bases and J gave up 4 bases, with 8 bases separating them. CDR3 protein: CASRSGPDTQYF. DNA for the CDR3: TGTGCCAGCAGGTCAGGGCCAGATACGCAGTATTTT.

CDR3 coding DNA: TGTGCCAGCCGCCCTACAGGGGGGTCCTATGGCTACACCTTC. Its translation is CASRPTGGSYGYTF. V usage is TRBV6-5 and J usage is TRBJ1-2, with 8 nucleotides matching TRBD1. This CDR3 comprises 14 residues. Germline CDR1 reads MNHEY; CDR2 reads SVGAGI. With V trimmed by 8 bases and J by 4 bases, 9 bases remained unmatched.

This clone occurred a few times. The chain has TRBV25-1 and TRBJ2-7, with 7 bases matching TRBD1. The CDR3 loop spans 13 amino acids. J was trimmed by 2 bases and V by 5 bases; bases with no gene match: 3. The germline CDR1 and CDR2 sequences are MGHDK and SYGVNS. The CDR3 is CASSLGTAYEQYF. DNA of the CDR3: TGTGCCAGCAGTCTAGGGACAGCCTACGAGCAGTACTTC.

The CDR3 nucleotides read TGTGCCAGTAGTAATCAGGGAATATACCAGTTCTTC. Its translation is CASSNQGIYQFF. This chain connects TRBV19 to TRBJ2-1; maybe TRBD1 (5 bases). CDR1 is LNHDA and CDR2 is SQIVND in the germline V gene (reference sequence). Trimming shortened V by 4 bases and J by 13 bases, and 14 bases separated the two germline ends. The length of the CDR3 is 12 residues.

The chain is built from TRBV4-1 and TRBJ2-7; 9 nucleotides match TRBD1. Germline CDR1 and CDR2: MGHRA and YSYEKL. V was pared by 4 bases and J by 0 bases, with 7 bases of the junction left unmatched. This CDR3 contains 16 residues. CDR3 DNA sequence: TGCGCCAGCAGCCGCGACGGGACAGGGAGCTCCTACGAGCAGTACTTC. Translating it yields CASSRDGTGSSYEQYF.

This clone has more than one count but fewer than ten. The V call is TRBV29-1, the J call TRBJ2-5; 8 bases agree with TRBD2. CDR3 length: 13 amino acids. Trimming took 2 bases from V and 5 from J; bases not matched to a gene: 4. Germline V gives CDR1 SQVTM, CDR2 ANQGSEA. The CDR3 DNA follows: TGCAGCGTTGAACCGGGGGGGTGGGAGACCCAGTACTTC. Encoded protein: CSVEPGGWETQYF. Full variable domain (missing parts from reference TRBV29-1 and TRBJ2-5): SAVISQKPSRDICQRGTSLTIQCQVDSQVTMMFWYRQQPGQSLTLIATANQGSEATYESGFVIDKFPISRPNLTFSTLTVSNMSPEDSSIYLCSVEPGGWETQYFGPGTRLLVL.

This clone was recorded a few times. The rearrangement links TRBV7-9 to TRBJ2-3; D perhaps matches TRBD2 (6 bases). The germline CDR1 and CDR2 sequences are SEHNR and FQNEAQ (reference sequence). Trimming removed 5 bases from V and 1 base from J, with 13 bases in between. The CDR3 runs 15 residues. Here the CDR3 reads CASSPRRGGTDTQYF. Here the CDR3 DNA reads TGTGCCAGCAGCCCGCGGAGGGGAGGCACAGATACGCAGTATTTT. Based on the CDR3 plus reference TRBV7-9 and TRBJ2-3, the full variable domain is DTGVSQNPRHKITKRGQNVTFRCDPISEHNRLYWYRQTLGQGPEFLTYFQNEAQLEKSRLLSDRFSAERPKGSFSTLEIQRTEQGDSAMYLCASSPRRGGTDTQYFGPGTRLTVL.

This clone was observed a few times. The chain couples TRBV2 to TRBJ1-4, with 7 bases fitting TRBD1. The V gene end was trimmed by 5 bases and the J gene end by 4 bases; junction bases not matched to a gene: 19. Looked up from germline, CDR1 is SNHLY and CDR2 is FYNNEI. The CDR3 contains 19 residues. Here the CDR3 reads CASSTVQGSPLQDNEKLFF. CDR3 nucleotide sequence: TGTGCCAGCAGTACCGTACAGGGGTCCCCTCTTCAAGATAATGAAAAACTGTTTTTT.

The chain links TRBV5-1 to TRBJ2-4; TRBD1 aligns across 7 bases. The V and J ends lost 4 bases and 6 bases, in that order; junction bases with no gene match: 7. This CDR3 is built from 14 residues. Germline CDR1 and CDR2: SGHRS and YFSETQ. CDR3 in amino acids: CASSPGTERNIQYF. The CDR3 DNA is TGCGCCAGCAGCCCCGGGACAGAGAGAAACATTCAGTACTTC.

The CDR3 is CASSFSRANEQFF. The CDR3 DNA sequence: TGTGCCAGCAGCTTCTCGAGAGCCAATGAGCAGTTCTTC. The chain employs TRBV11-2 and TRBJ2-1; unclear D gene. Trimming took off 3 bases at V and 6 bases at J, with 9 bases between the two ends. This CDR3 spans 13 amino acids. Per germline, CDR1 SGHAT and CDR2 FQNNGV.

This clone was detected a few times. This rearrangement joins TRBV6-5 to TRBJ2-7, with D perhaps TRBD2 (5 bases). The length of the CDR3 is 13 residues. Germline-derived CDR1 and CDR2 are MNHEY and SVGAGI. Trimming left V 5 bases short and J 4 bases short, with 12 bases between. CDR3 sequence reads: CASSNPTGYEQYF. CDR3 nucleotides: TGTGCCAGCAGTAACCCCACGGGGTACGAGCAGTACTTC.

This clone was detected a few times. The gene calls are TRBV7-2 and TRBJ1-2, with D unresolved. V was clipped by 5 bases and J by 5 bases, with 12 bases between them. Germline lookup yields CDR1 SGHTA and CDR2 FQGNSA. The CDR3 totals 13 residues. CDR3 residues: CASSQRREYGYTF. The CDR3 coding sequence is TGTGCCAGCAGCCAGCGACGGGAATATGGCTACACCTTC.

The CDR3 coding sequence is TGTGCCAGCAGTTTTCAGGTTAACACTGAAGCTTTCTTT. Encoded protein: CASSFQVNTEAFF. The rearrangement uses TRBV27 and TRBJ1-1; D is uncertain. V lost 3 bases and J lost 2, with 7 bases in between. The CDR3 totals 13 residues. Germline values: CDR1 MNHEY, CDR2 SMNVEV (reference sequence).

This clone has just a few counts. The chain is built from TRBV7-3 and TRBJ1-2; 7 nucleotides agree with TRBD1. The CDR3 covers 17 residues. From germline, CDR1 is SGHTA and CDR2 FQGTGA. V dropped 0 bases and J dropped 3; count of bases not matched to a gene: 10. The CDR3 DNA sequence: TGTGCCAGCAGCTTAACGTTCGACAGGGTAGGAGACTATGGCTACACCTTC. It translates to CASSLTFDRVGDYGYTF. The full variable domain, its missing parts supplied by reference TRBV7-3 and TRBJ1-2, is GAGVSQTPSNKVTEKGKYVELRCDPISGHTALYWYRQSLGQGPEFLIYFQGTGAADDSGLPNDRFFAVRPEGSVSTLKIQRTERGDSAVYLCASSLTFDRVGDYGYTFGSGTRLTVV.